This T cell receptor (beta chain) is from a study of memory CD4+ T cells and cytomegalovirus serostatus. Whole-study results and caveats: About 40% of the 164 known CMV-associated TCRbeta sequences appeared in CD4+ memory. Suggested: most of the CMV-linked TCR signature lies in CD4+ memory cells.

Methods used by the authors: Out-of-frame sequences were removed, leaving about 2,300,000 distinct TCRbeta sequences. Measured with immunoSEQ multiplex PCR; TCRdb has only the in-frame clones, and not every one. Clonal size and the V and J genes are those of that table, whereas D and trimming came from the DNA. The sample yields approximately 45,000 clones, 79% seen once. The CDR3 is 13 residues long. V lost 9 bases to trimming and J lost 2 bases, with 12 bases between them. The germline V gene has CDR1 LNHNV and CDR2 YYDKDF (reference sequence). Single viable CD3+CD4+CD8-CD45RO+ cells were sorted as the memory CD4+ T cells. Only one count was recorded for this clone. Its antigen is unidentified.

The clonotype comes from an adult in good health and CMV-seronegative. J is TRBJ2-3 and V is TRBV15, with D uncertain. Sequencing was performed on memory CD4+ T cells from blood. The CDR3 nucleotides are TGTGCCACTGAAGGGTTCTACACAGATACGCAGTATTTT. Protein: CATEGFYTDTQYF. Full variable domain (rest looked up from reference TRBV15 and TRBJ2-3): DAMVIQNPRYQVTQFGKPVTLSCSQTLNHNVMYWYQQKSSQAPKLLFHYYDKDFNNEADTPDNFQSRRPNTSFCFLDIRSPGLGDTAMYLCATEGFYTDTQYFGPGTRLTVL.